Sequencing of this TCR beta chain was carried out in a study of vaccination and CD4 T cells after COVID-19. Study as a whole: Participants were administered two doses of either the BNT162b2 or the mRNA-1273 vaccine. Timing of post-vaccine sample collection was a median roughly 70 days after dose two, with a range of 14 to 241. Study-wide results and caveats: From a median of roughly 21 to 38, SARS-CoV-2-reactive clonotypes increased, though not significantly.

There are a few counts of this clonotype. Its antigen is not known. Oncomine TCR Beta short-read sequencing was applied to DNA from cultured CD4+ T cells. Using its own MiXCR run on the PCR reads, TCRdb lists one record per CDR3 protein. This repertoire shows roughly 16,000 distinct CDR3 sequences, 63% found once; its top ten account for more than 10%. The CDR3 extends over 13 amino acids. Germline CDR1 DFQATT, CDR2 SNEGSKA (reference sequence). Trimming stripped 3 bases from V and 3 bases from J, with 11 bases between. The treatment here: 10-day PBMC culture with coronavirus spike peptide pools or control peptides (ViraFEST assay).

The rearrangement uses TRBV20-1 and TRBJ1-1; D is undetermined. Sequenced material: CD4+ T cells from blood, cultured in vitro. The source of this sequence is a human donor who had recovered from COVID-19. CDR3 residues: CSARPGLHTEAFF. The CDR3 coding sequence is TGCAGTGCTAGGCCGGGTCTACACACTGAAGCTTTCTTT.